The 30 T cell receptor beta chains below all came from one sample that was sequenced in a study of CD8+CD57+ T cells in acquired aplastic anemia. Selection for sequencing was limited to patients who had shown CD8+CD57+ cell expansion by flow cytometry. Genomic DNA served as template for TCR beta VDJ and CDR3 profiling. TCRdb processed the reads anew with MiXCR; each CDR3 protein has one entry. The sample holds about 180,000 distinct CDR3 sequences; 63% are singletons and the top ten take under 45%. The sample comprised sorted CD4+, CD8+, or CD8+CD57+ T cells (not recorded which) from PBMCs. Receptor source: a human donor with aplastic anemia.

A note on this clonotype: The junction shows a germline mismatch at one end, possibly a read error. The rearrangement joins TRBV7-3 to TRBJ2-5; 12 nucleotides agree with TRBD2. CDR1 is SGHTA, CDR2 FQGTGA, per germline. The CDR3 is 14 amino acids. The CDR3 loop reads CASSPGLAGETQYF. CDR3 coding DNA: TGCGCCAGCAGCCCCGGACTAGCGGGGGAGACCCAGTACTTC.

This clonotype was seen repeatedly, ten times or more. V is TRBV30 and J is TRBJ2-7; no clear D. Germline CDR1 and CDR2: GTSNPN and SVGIG (reference sequence). The germline V and J ends were trimmed by 2 bases and 3 bases, with 8 bases remaining between them. The CDR3 is 12 amino acids. The CDR3 DNA sequence: TGTGCCTGGAGTCACAGTTACTACGAGCAGTACTTC. Protein: CAWSHSYYEQYF.

The chain joins TRBV7-9 to TRBJ2-3; D may be TRBD1 (5 bases). The V gene lost 5 bases and the J gene lost 4 bases, with 13 bases spanning the gap. Germline V gene lookup returns CDR1 SEHNR and CDR2 FQNEAQ (reference sequence). The CDR3 extends over 14 amino acids. The CDR3 reads CASSREGAADTQYF. In DNA form, the CDR3 reads TGTGCCAGCAGCAGGGAAGGGGCCGCAGATACGCAGTATTTT.

This sequence joins TRBV9 and TRBJ2-1, with 15 bases that match TRBD2. The J segment lost 10 bases and the V segment lost 3 bases, leaving 8 bases of the junction unmatched. Per germline, CDR1 SGDLS and CDR2 YYNGEE. CDR3 length equals 16 residues. Here the CDR3 DNA reads TGTGCCAGCAGCGCCGGACTAGCGGGGGGGCCACGAGAGCAGTTCTTC. This encodes CASSAGLAGGPREQFF.

The sample holds many counts of this clonotype. The chain carries TRBV6-5 and TRBJ2-5; 8 nucleotides match TRBD1. The CDR3 has 15 residues. CDR1 and CDR2 from the germline V gene are MNHEY and SVGAGI. Germline trimming cut 8 bases from V and 2 bases from J; bases unmatched to any gene: 10. The DNA for the CDR3 is TGTGCCAGCGGCAGAGGACAGGGAAGACAAGAGACCCAGTACTTC. Translation gives CASGRGQGRQETQYF.

The V call is TRBV20-1, the J call TRBJ2-3, with 13 bases that match TRBD2. The ends lost 6 bases at V and 8 bases at J; junction bases unmatched: 11. The length of the CDR3 is 15 residues. Germline V gene sequence: CDR1 DFQATT, CDR2 SNEGSKA (reference sequence). The DNA of the CDR3 is TGCAGTGCCGGGGGACTAGCGGGGACCTCAAGTACGCAGTATTTT. Its protein product is CSAGGLAGTSSTQYF.

CDR3 protein: CSARGGGESVSATEAFF. The CDR3 nucleotides read TGCAGTGCTAGAGGGGGGGGCGAAAGTGTTTCGGCCACTGAAGCTTTCTTT. The J gene is TRBJ1-1, the V gene TRBV20-1; TRBD1 might be the D (6 bases). Deletions cut 1 base from V and 4 bases from J, with 22 bases between. Germline V CDR1 and CDR2: DFQATT, SNEGSKA (reference sequence). The CDR3 covers 17 residues.

The table lists this clonotype with a few counts. The chain carries TRBV20-1 and TRBJ2-3, with D unclear. The CDR3 loop spans 17 amino acids. CDR1 is DFQATT, CDR2 SNEGSKA, per germline (reference sequence). V was shortened by 3 bases and J by 0 bases, with 19 bases between the two germline ends. The CDR3 region is CSARGIHGRPSTDTQYF. Written as DNA, the CDR3 is TGCAGTGCTAGGGGTATTCATGGCAGACCAAGCACAGATACGCAGTATTTT.

The table lists this clonotype with a few counts. V gene TRBV30 combines with J gene TRBJ2-3, with 12 bases that match TRBD2. This CDR3 contains 15 residues. Germline V lookup: CDR1 GTSNPN, CDR2 SVGIG (reference sequence). The V and J ends lost 5 bases and 2 bases, in that order; junction bases with no gene match: 5. In nucleotides, the CDR3 is TGTGCCTGGTTCGGACTAGCGGGGACCACAGATACGCAGTATTTT. Translating it yields CAWFGLAGTTDTQYF.

V is TRBV15 and J is TRBJ1-4; TRBD1 agrees at 9 bases. The CDR3 totals 16 residues. V was pared by 0 bases and J by 10 bases, with 9 bases of the junction left unmatched. Looked up from germline, CDR1 is LNHNV and CDR2 is YYDKDF (reference sequence). This chain's CDR3 is CATSRDLGTGSGKLFF. The CDR3 DNA reads TGTGCCACCAGCAGAGACCTCGGGACAGGGAGTGGAAAACTGTTTTTT.

The chain employs TRBV13 and TRBJ2-7; 12 positions match TRBD2. The trim removed 6 bases at V and 3 bases at J, leaving 6 bases unmatched. The V gene's germline CDR1 is PRHDT and CDR2 FYEKMQ (reference sequence). The CDR3 covers 15 residues. CDR3 nucleotide sequence: TGTGCCAGCAGGGTAGGGACTAGCGGGTACTACGAGCAGTACTTC. This translates into CASRVGTSGYYEQYF.

This rearrangement joins TRBV24-1 to TRBJ2-1; no definite D call. Trimming removed 9 bases at V and 5 bases at J, with 10 bases between. Germline loops: CDR1 KGHDR, CDR2 SFDVKD. The CDR3 length is 12 residues. CDR3 loop: CATSRQDNEQFF. CDR3 bases: TGTGCCACCTCGAGACAAGACAATGAGCAGTTCTTC.

The V and J genes are TRBV15 and TRBJ2-2; perhaps TRBD2 as D (7 bases). CDR3 length equals 13 residues. Germline CDR1 and CDR2: LNHNV and YYDKDF (reference sequence). The ends were cut back, 7 bases at V and 4 bases at J, with 10 bases in the middle. The CDR3 spells CATTGEGTGELFF. The CDR3 region has the DNA TGTGCCACCACAGGGGAGGGCACCGGGGAGCTGTTTTTT.

In its sample, this clonotype was seen once. The chain joins TRBV7-3 to TRBJ2-7; possible D gene TRBD1, 5 bases. The CDR3 spans 13 residues. With 4 bases removed from V and 10 bases from J, the gap between germline ends came to 17 bases. Germline V gene data show CDR1 as SGHTA and CDR2 as FQGTGA. The CDR3: CASSYGHGWEQYF. The CDR3 DNA reads as TGTGCCAGCAGCTATGGACACGGGTGGGAACAGTACTTC.

On this clonotype itself: The CDR3 carries no conserved terminal phenylalanine or tryptophan, so it likely arises from a read error. The DNA is omitted, as the CDR3 cannot be located on it reliably, and the CDR3 follows TCRdb's listing. The V gene is TRBV9, the J gene TRBJ2-7. The germline gives CDR1 SGDLS, CDR2 YYNGEE. The CDR3 comprises 8 residues, both ends counted. CDR3 in amino acids: CASTQIGL.

This clonotype was counted between two and nine times. This rearrangement joins TRBV5-1 to TRBJ1-4, with D unresolved. CDR3 size: 15 residues. V was pared by 0 bases and J by 6 bases, with 12 bases between. Germline CDR1 is SGHRS and CDR2 is YFSETQ. CDR3 sequence (DNA): TGCGCCAGCAGCTTGGAAGGCCGGGGAGATGAAAAACTGTTTTTT. It is translated as CASSLEGRGDEKLFF.

CDR3 sequence: CASSSAPEGQAFF. As DNA, the CDR3 is TGTGCCAGCAGCTCCGCGCCTGAAGGGCAAGCTTTCTTT. The chain combines TRBV7-3 with TRBJ1-1; D is uncertain. Trimming removed 4 bases from V and 9 bases from J, with 15 bases in between. This CDR3 spans 13 amino acids. Germline values: CDR1 SGHTA, CDR2 FQGTGA.

The chain couples TRBV20-1 to TRBJ1-1, with D possibly TRBD1 on 5 matching bases. Trimming pared 6 bases from V and 0 bases from J, leaving 17 bases between. The CDR3 is 15 residues long. Germline V gives CDR1 DFQATT, CDR2 SNEGSKA (reference sequence). The CDR3 DNA reads TGCAGTGCCTCGAGTACGGGACGGATGAACACTGAAGCTTTCTTT. The encoded protein is CSASSTGRMNTEAFF.

The rearrangement uses TRBV6-5 and TRBJ2-7; perhaps TRBD1 as D (6 bases). V was clipped by 6 bases and J by 3 bases, with 9 bases between them. Per germline, CDR1 MNHEY and CDR2 SVGAGI. The CDR3 totals 12 residues. The CDR3 region is CASRTGHYEQYF. The CDR3 nucleotides are TGTGCCAGCAGGACAGGCCACTACGAGCAGTACTTC.

The table lists this clonotype with many counts. This rearrangement joins TRBV24-1 to TRBJ1-4; the match to TRBD1 covers 8 bases. In germline, CDR1 is KGHDR, CDR2 SFDVKD. The CDR3 has 19 amino acids. Trimming cost V 0 bases and J 0 bases; bases outside gene matches: 8. The CDR3 reads CATSDLPNPRGPTNEKLFF. CDR3 DNA: TGTGCCACCAGTGATTTGCCCAATCCCAGGGGGCCAACTAATGAAAAACTGTTTTTT.

This rearrangement joins TRBV7-8 to TRBJ2-7, with 10 bases aligning to TRBD2. V lost 1 base, J lost 2 bases, and 5 bases stayed unmatched. Per germline, CDR1 SGHVS and CDR2 FQNEAQ. This CDR3 has 16 residues. The CDR3: CASSLDASGSTYEQYF. Written as DNA, the CDR3 is TGTGCCAGCAGCTTAGACGCTAGCGGGAGTACCTACGAGCAGTACTTC.

V is TRBV15 and J is TRBJ1-2, with D possibly matching TRBD1 (6 bases). CDR1 and CDR2 from the germline V gene are LNHNV and YYDKDF (reference sequence). The CDR3 extends over 15 amino acids. Between the trimmed V and J ends, which lost 1 base and 6 bases, there was a span of 15 bases. This chain's CDR3 is CATSRVSTGNDGYTF. The CDR3 DNA reads TGTGCCACCAGCAGAGTTTCAACAGGGAACGATGGCTACACCTTC.

This clonotype was observed a few times. Relative to the germline gene, one junction end is altered; a read error may explain this. The rearrangement joins TRBV3-1 to TRBJ2-2, with TRBD1 identical over 8 bases. The germline V gene has CDR1 LGHDT and CDR2 YNNKEL (reference sequence). This CDR3 has 16 amino acids. CDR3 sequence: CASSQFRTGLFRELFF. DNA for the CDR3: TGTGCCAGCAGCCAATTCCGGACAGGGTTGTTTAGGGAACTGTTTTTT.

The chain joins TRBV20-1 to TRBJ2-7; D possibly corresponds to TRBD1 (5 bases). The CDR3 is 13 residues long. The V and J ends lost 5 bases and 3 bases respectively, with 14 bases between them. CDR1 is DFQATT, CDR2 SNEGSKA, per germline (reference sequence). The CDR3 loop is CSADRGNGYEQYF. The DNA of the CDR3 is TGCAGTGCTGACAGAGGAAATGGCTACGAGCAGTACTTC.

This clonotype appeared a few times. The chain uses TRBV9 and TRBJ2-7, with D unresolved. This CDR3 has 14 residues. In germline, CDR1 is SGDLS, CDR2 YYNGEE. The V gene lost 0 bases and the J gene lost 3 bases, with 10 bases spanning the gap. The CDR3 is CASSVGVSSYEQYF. As DNA, the CDR3 is TGTGCCAGCAGCGTAGGAGTGTCGAGCTACGAGCAGTACTTC. Looking up the rest from reference TRBV9 and TRBJ2-7 gives the full variable domain: DSGVTQTPKHLITATGQRVTLRCSPRSGDLSVYWYQQSLDQGLQFLIQYYNGEERAKGNILERFSAQQFPDLHSELNLSSLELGDSALYFCASSVGVSSYEQYFGPGTRLTVT.

V usage is TRBV10-2 and J usage is TRBJ1-5; D possibly corresponds to TRBD1 (5 bases). Trimming pared 0 bases from V and 11 bases from J, leaving 14 bases between. Germline-derived CDR1 and CDR2 are WSHSY and SAAADI. CDR3 length equals 14 residues. The CDR3 nucleotides are TGCGCCAGCAGTGAGTCGACCGGTCACAGGACCCAGCATTTT. It codes for CASSESTGHRTQHF.

The chain uses TRBV5-1 and TRBJ2-7; TRBD1 matches at 8 bases. Germline-derived CDR1 and CDR2 are SGHRS and YFSETQ. V gave up 5 bases and J gave up 1 base; unmatched junction bases: 8. The CDR3 has 15 residues. The chain's CDR3 is CASRSYRDRSYEQYF. The CDR3 nucleotides are TGCGCCAGCAGGTCGTACCGGGACAGGTCCTACGAGCAGTACTTC.

This chain uses TRBV9 with TRBJ1-1; 7 bases agree with TRBD1. J lost 1 base, V lost 0 bases, and 3 bases had no gene match. The CDR3 contains 15 residues. The V gene's germline CDR1 is SGDLS and CDR2 YYNGEE. CDR3 bases: TGTGCCAGCAGCGTAGGACAGGGCCCGAACACTGAAGCTTTCTTT. Its translation is CASSVGQGPNTEAFF.

The CDR3 DNA sequence: TGTGCCATCGGAGCAGGGTACGAGCAGTACTTC. It specifies CAIGAGYEQYF. V usage is TRBV10-3 and J usage is TRBJ2-7; D perhaps matches TRBD1 (5 bases). Germline CDR1 and CDR2: ENHRY and SYGVKD. Trimming cost V 8 bases and J 4 bases, with 9 bases left between them. This CDR3 has 11 amino acids.

A remark on this clonotype: This could be a read error, since a much larger clone is one nucleotide away. CDR3 nucleotide sequence: TGTGCCAGCAGCGCACAAGGCAATGAGCAGTTCTTC. It is translated as CASSAQGNEQFF. This chain uses TRBV4-2 with TRBJ2-1, with D hard to call. This CDR3 comprises 12 residues. Per the germline V gene, CDR1 is LGHNA and CDR2 is YNFKEQ. V lost 5 bases to trimming and J lost 6 bases, with 8 bases between them.